The rows below give T cell receptor beta chains drawn from one sample of a study of PD-1 blockade in classical Hodgkin lymphoma. Data came from immunoSEQ multiplex PCR; TCRdb stores just in-frame clones and leaves some out. The sample lists 60,000 to 65,000 clones; 88% were seen once. Sequencing used peripheral blood mononuclear cells (PBMCs), obtained at baseline. Receptors were obtained from a human donor with classical Hodgkin lymphoma. The CDR3 runs from the conserved cysteine through the conserved F or W. The D gene is left open where the match is weak. Clone size is stated in some rows and not others, as once, few, many or a class when expanded.

TRBD2	TRBV6-5	NA	TRBJ2-1	CASSLAGRGYDNEQFF	TGTGCCAGCAGTTTGGCCGGGAGGGGGTACGACAATGAGCAGTTCTTC
NA	TRBV6-6	NA	TRBJ1-1	CASSLPKDSLNTEAFF	TGTGCCAGCAGTTTACCCAAGGACAGTTTGAACACTGAAGCTTTCTTT
NA	TRBV27	NA	TRBJ2-7	CASKSGGTYEQYF	TGTGCCAGCAAGTCGGGCGGGACCTACGAGCAGTACTTC
NA	TRBV27	NA	TRBJ2-6	CATRLGGGANVLTF	TGTGCCACCAGGTTGGGCGGTGGGGCCAACGTCCTGACTTTC
TRBD2	TRBV4-2	few	TRBJ2-3	CASSQDEAGGPDTQYF	TGTGCCAGCAGCCAAGATGAAGCGGGGGGGCCGGATACGCAGTATTTT
NA	TRBV6-1	NA	TRBJ1-2	CASSVGFNYGYTF	TGTGCCAGCAGTGTAGGATTTAACTATGGCTACACCTTC
NA	TRBV5-8	NA	TRBJ1-5	CASRMYSFLSNQPQHF	TGTGCCAGCAGGATGTACAGCTTTTTAAGCAATCAGCCCCAGCATTTT
NA	TRBV7-8	few	TRBJ1-1	CASSLQGSTEAFF	TGTGCCAGCAGCTTACAGGGATCCACTGAAGCTTTCTTT
NA	TRBV9	NA	TRBJ2-5	CASSPGVQETQYF	TGTGCCAGCAGCCCGGGGGTCCAAGAGACCCAGTACTTC
NA	TRBV6-1	NA	TRBJ2-7	CASSPVRDISYEQYF	TGTGCCAGCAGTCCCGTTCGGGACATCTCCTACGAGCAGTACTTC
TRBD1	TRBV29-1	NA	TRBJ1-1	CSVGQGLNTEAFF	TGCAGCGTAGGACAGGGGCTGAACACTGAAGCTTTCTTT
TRBD1	TRBV7-9	NA	TRBJ1-5	CASSFAGGGNQPQHF	TGTGCCAGCAGCTTCGCAGGGGGAGGCAATCAGCCCCAGCATTTT
NA	TRBV7-9	NA	TRBJ2-1	CASSSPADRQFF	TGTGCCAGCAGCTCGCCGGCAGATAGGCAGTTCTTC
TRBD1	TRBV9	NA	TRBJ2-5	CASSAWTGLEETQYF	TGTGCCAGCAGCGCCTGGACAGGGCTGGAGGAGACCCAGTACTTC
TRBD2	TRBV28	NA	TRBJ2-3	CATSPVTSGGATQYF	TGTGCCACCTCTCCGGTGACTAGCGGGGGTGCGACGCAGTATTTT
NA	TRBV7-9	NA	TRBJ1-2	CASSRTGTPVMSNYGYTF	TGTGCCAGCAGCCGAACCGGGACACCAGTTATGTCTAACTATGGCTACACCTTC
TRBD1	TRBV4-3	once	TRBJ1-2	CASRQEVGGGYGYTF	TGCGCCAGCAGACAAGAGGTAGGGGGCGGCTATGGCTACACCTTC
NA	TRBV6-6	NA	TRBJ2-1	CASTPRVYVYNEQFF	TGTGCCAGCACCCCAAGGGTGTATGTATACAATGAGCAGTTCTTC
NA	TRBV5-6	NA	TRBJ2-7	CASAVTDQPYEQYF	TGTGCCAGCGCCGTGACGGACCAACCCTACGAGCAGTACTTC
NA	TRBV30	NA	TRBJ2-1	CAWSKSKSYNEQFF	TGTGCCTGGAGTAAATCAAAGTCCTACAATGAGCAGTTCTTC
TRBD2	TRBV27	NA	TRBJ2-1	CASSLLPSGGAEQFF	TGTGCCAGCAGTTTATTACCTAGCGGGGGGGCGGAGCAGTTCTTC
NA	TRBV12-5	NA	TRBJ2-5	CASGTDRETQYF	TGTGCTAGTGGGACGGACCGGGAGACCCAGTACTTC
NA	TRBV19	NA	TRBJ1-2	CAVEDTNYGYTF	TGTGCCGTGGAGGACACGAACTATGGCTACACCTTC
NA	TRBV28	NA	TRBJ1-1	CASSLAQDSEAFF	TGTGCCAGCAGTTTAGCCCAGGACAGTGAAGCTTTCTTT
TRBD2	TRBV27	NA	TRBJ2-1	CASSLRGGYLENEQFF	TGTGCCAGCAGTTTGCGGGGGGGCTATTTAGAAAATGAGCAGTTCTTC
TRBD1	TRBV5-1	NA	TRBJ1-1	CASSLGGGTGQNTEAFF	TGCGCCAGCAGCTTGGGGGGTGGGACAGGGCAGAACACTGAAGCTTTCTTT
TRBD2	TRBV7-3	NA	TRBJ2-3	CASSSGLAGGTDTQYF	TGTGCCAGCAGCTCGGGACTAGCGGGGGGCACAGATACGCAGTATTTT
NA	TRBV18	NA	TRBJ1-2	CASSPIFFSDDGYTF	TGTGCCAGCTCACCAATCTTTTTCTCCGACGATGGCTACACCTTC
NA	TRBV21-1	NA	TRBJ2-6	CASSKVGTRLPKDSGANVLTF	TGTGCCAGCAGCAAAGTAGGGACGCGACTACCTAAGGATTCTGGGGCCAACGTCCTGACTTTC
TRBD2	TRBV19	NA	TRBJ2-3	CASSPSSGGWGTDTQYF	TGTGCCAGTAGTCCATCTAGCGGGGGGTGGGGCACAGATACGCAGTATTTT
NA	TRBV19	NA	TRBJ1-1	CASTPTSHMNTEAFF	TGTGCCAGTACTCCAACATCTCATATGAACACTGAAGCTTTCTTT
NA	TRBV27	NA	TRBJ2-3	CASSLWKTDTQYF	TGTGCCAGCAGTTTATGGAAGACAGATACGCAGTATTTT
NA	TRBV9	once	TRBJ2-3	CASSFDLSDTQYF	TGTGCCAGCAGCTTCGACCTGTCGGATACGCAGTATTTT
NA	TRBV6-6	NA	TRBJ1-6	CASSYLQGFNSPLHF	TGTGCCAGCAGTTACCTCCAAGGGTTTAATTCACCCCTCCACTTT
TRBD2	TRBV28	NA	TRBJ2-2	CASSHISGAGPGELFF	TGTGCCAGCAGTCACATTAGCGGGGCCGGCCCCGGGGAGCTGTTTTTT